This T cell receptor beta chain was sequenced during a study of blood T cell repertoires in COVID-19. Using immunoSEQ multiplex PCR, the repertoire was profiled, and TCRdb retains in-frame clones only, with some absent. Altogether 250,000 to 300,000 clones are present, approximately 87% being singletons, with the ten largest covering 4.6%. CDR1 and CDR2 (germline): SEHNR, FQNEAQ (reference sequence). The V and J ends lost 3 bases and 5 bases, in that order; junction bases with no gene match: 6. The CDR3 is made up of 14 amino acids. The chain is built from TRBV7-9 and TRBJ1-1, with 7 nucleotides matching TRBD1. The clonotype was recovered from a man between 60 and 70 years old who had recovered from COVID-19. The specimen was peripheral blood. Here the CDR3 DNA reads TGTGCCAGCAGCTTGACAGGGCGAGGGACTGAAGCTTTCTTT. Translation: CASSLTGRGTEAFF.